This T cell receptor (beta chain) was observed in a study of T cells in localized non-small cell lung cancer. The CDR3 covers 16 residues. Germline CDR1 and CDR2: MRHNA and SNTAGT. Trimming cost V 4 bases and J 0 bases, with 13 bases left between them. Libraries were prepared by immunoSEQ multiplex PCR; TCRdb keeps only in-frame clonotypes and omits some of them. The sample includes about 2,100 clones, 25% to 30% of them seen just once. The starting material was normal lung tissue next to the tumor, obtained before any cancer treatment. This chain connects TRBV6-4 to TRBJ2-1; no firm D call. This TCR derives from a woman aged 35-75 years with stage I lung adenocarcinoma. The DNA of the CDR3 is TGTGCCAGCAGTGGTTTAGGCACTGACTCCTACAATGAGCAGTTCTTC. As protein: CASSGLGTDSYNEQFF.